This T cell receptor (beta chain) was sequenced for a study of blood T cell repertoires in COVID-19. Authors' processing steps: Reference gene primer amplification gave nucleated cell count estimates. Method: immunoSEQ multiplex PCR; TCRdb's copy keeps in-frame clones and lacks some. The V and J calls and clone size come from that table; D and trimming were worked out from the DNA. In the table there are tens of thousands of clones, more than 75% of which are singletons. The specimen sequenced was peripheral blood. This TCR came from a man in his sixties with active COVID-19.

The CDR3 spells CASSWGLAGDNEQFF. CDR3 nucleotides: TGTGCCAGCAGTTGGGGACTAGCGGGGGACAATGAGCAGTTCTTC. The V gene is TRBV6-2 or TRBV6-3, the J gene TRBJ2-1; 14 bases line up with TRBD2. CDR1 and CDR2 from the germline V gene are MNHEY and SVGEGT. Trimming cost V 4 bases and J 5 bases; bases outside gene matches: 1. The CDR3 covers 15 residues.